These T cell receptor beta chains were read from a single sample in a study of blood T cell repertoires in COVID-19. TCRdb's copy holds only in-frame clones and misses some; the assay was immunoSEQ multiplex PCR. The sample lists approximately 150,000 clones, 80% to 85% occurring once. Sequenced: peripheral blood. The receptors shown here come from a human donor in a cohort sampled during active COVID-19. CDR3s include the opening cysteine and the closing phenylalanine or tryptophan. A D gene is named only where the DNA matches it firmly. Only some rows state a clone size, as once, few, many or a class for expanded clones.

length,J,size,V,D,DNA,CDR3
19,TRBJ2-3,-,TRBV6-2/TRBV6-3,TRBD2,TGTGCCAGCAGTTCGACCCAACCCTTGACTAGCGGGAGAACAGATACGCAGTATTTT,CASSSTQPLTSGRTDTQYF
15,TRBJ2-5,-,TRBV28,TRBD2,TGTGCCAGCAGTTTAGTCCTAGCGGGAGGAGAGACCCAGTACTTC,CASSLVLAGGETQYF
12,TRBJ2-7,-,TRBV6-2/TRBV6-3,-,TGTGCCAGCAGTTACTTAGCCTACGAGCAGTACTTC,CASSYLAYEQYF
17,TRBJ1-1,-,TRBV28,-,TGTGCCAGCATGGACACCCAATCAGAATATTACGGGACTGAAGCTTTCTTT,CASMDTQSEYYGTEAFF
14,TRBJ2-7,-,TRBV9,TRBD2,TGTGCCAGCAGCGTAACTAGCGGAGCCTACGAGCAGTACTTC,CASSVTSGAYEQYF
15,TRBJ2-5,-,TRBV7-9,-,TGTGCCAGCAGCTTAGTGTCGGCCAGGGTGGAGACCCAGTACTTC,CASSLVSARVETQYF
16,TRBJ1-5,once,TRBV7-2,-,TGTGCCAGCAGCAACGAACAGGGCAGGGGCAATCAGCCCCAGCATTTT,CASSNEQGRGNQPQHF
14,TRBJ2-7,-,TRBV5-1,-,TGCGCCAGCAGCTTGGCTAGCAGCGGGTACGAGCAGTACTTC,CASSLASSGYEQYF
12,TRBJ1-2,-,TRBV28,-,TGTGCCAGCAGTTTAGGGCTCTATGGCTACACCTTC,CASSLGLYGYTF
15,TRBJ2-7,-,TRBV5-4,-,TGTGCCAGCAGCCGGGTGTCCCAGGGCGTGAGCGAGCAGTACTTC,CASSRVSQGVSEQYF
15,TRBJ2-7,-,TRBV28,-,TGTGCCAGCAGTTTATTTGTAGCAGGGGCCTACGAGCAGTACTTC,CASSLFVAGAYEQYF
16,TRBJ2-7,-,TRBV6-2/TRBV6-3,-,TGTGCCAGCAGTAAACCGTCAAACAGGCTACCCTACGAGCAGTACTTC,CASSKPSNRLPYEQYF